What follows are 7 T cell receptor beta chains derived from one specimen sequenced in a study of shared clonotypes between healthy human individuals. Profiled with immunoSEQ multiplex PCR; TCRdb holds only in-frame clones, not every one. This table has approximately 710,000 clones, 90% appearing once. The specimen was memory CD8+ T cells from PBMCs. The subset here: CD45RO+ cells pooled with CCR7-negative TemRA cells. Source of these receptors: a man aged 18 to 29 in good health. Some clones in this sample may be carry-over from other donors' samples.

V and J are TRBV27 and TRBJ2-2; tentatively, D is TRBD1 (6 bases). V was shortened by 5 bases and J by 4 bases, with 17 bases between the two germline ends. The germline CDR1 and CDR2 sequences are MNHEY and SMNVEV (reference sequence). The CDR3 loop spans 16 amino acids. Here the CDR3 reads CASSPRTASGTGELFF. The CDR3 DNA follows: TGTGCCAGCAGTCCTCGGACAGCCTCCGGCACCGGGGAGCTGTTTTTT.

V usage is TRBV9 and J usage is TRBJ2-1; no reliable D call. Germline loops: CDR1 SGDLS, CDR2 YYNGEE. V lost 3 bases, J lost 6 bases, and 16 bases lay in between. CDR3 size: 15 residues. This chain's CDR3 is CASSEGWAWRNEQFF. CDR3 coding DNA: TGTGCCAGCAGCGAGGGTTGGGCTTGGCGCAATGAGCAGTTCTTC.

The J gene is TRBJ2-2, the V gene TRBV4-1, with 8 bases matching TRBD2. Unmatched junction bases numbered 12, after V lost 3 bases and J lost 6 bases. Germline lookup yields CDR1 MGHRA and CDR2 YSYEKL. This CDR3 has 17 amino acids. The CDR3 DNA follows: TGCGCCAGCAGCCAGGGATGGGGGCGGGAGGTATCCGGGGAGCTGTTTTTT. Amino acid sequence: CASSQGWGREVSGELFF.

The rearrangement joins TRBV6-6 to TRBJ2-1; D is possibly TRBD2 (6 bases). Germline CDR1 is MNHNY and CDR2 is SVGAGI (reference sequence). The germline V and J ends were trimmed by 6 bases and 0 bases, with 12 bases remaining between them. The length of the CDR3 is 15 residues. The CDR3 loop is CASRSGTGSYNEQFF. The CDR3 DNA is TGTGCCAGCAGATCCGGGACTGGCTCCTACAATGAGCAGTTCTTC.

This clone has a single count. The V call is TRBV27, the J call TRBJ2-2; D might be TRBD2 (6 bases). The germline V gene has CDR1 MNHEY and CDR2 SMNVEV (reference sequence). The CDR3 loop spans 12 amino acids. Between the trimmed V and J ends, which lost 7 bases and 5 bases, there was a span of 8 bases. The CDR3 nucleotides read TGTGCCAGCACGGGAGCAACCGGGGAGCTGTTTTTT. Translated: CASTGATGELFF.

The V and J genes are TRBV5-4 and TRBJ2-1; 9 bases line up with TRBD2. After removal of 4 bases from V and 2 bases from J, the junction contained 4 bases not matched to a gene. Germline V gene lookup returns CDR1 SGHNT and CDR2 YYREEE (reference sequence). CDR3 length: 15 amino acids. Here the CDR3 DNA reads TGTGCCAGCAGCCCCGGGACTAGCCCCTACAATGAGCAGTTCTTC. Residues: CASSPGTSPYNEQFF.

Only one count was recorded for this clone. A junction end diverges from the germline sequence, so it may reflect a read error. The chain carries TRBV7-9 and TRBJ2-7; a weak D match, TRBD1 (5 bases). The CDR3 consists of 16 residues. Germline CDR1 is SEHNR and CDR2 is FQNEAQ (reference sequence). The CDR3 here is CASSQAGVGLHNEQYF. The CDR3 nucleotides read TGCGCCAGCAGCCAAGCCGGTGTGGGGCTACACAACGAGCAGTACTTC.